This T cell receptor (beta chain) derives from a study of blood T cell repertoires in COVID-19. Across the study: Sample material is recorded as cDNA or gDNA derived from T cells, B-cell-depleted T cells, or PBMCs.

The germline gives CDR1 LNHDA, CDR2 SQIVND (reference sequence). Trimming took 7 bases from V and 2 from J, leaving 20 bases between them. The CDR3 extends over 16 amino acids. Under the authors' procedure: Using reference gene primer amplification, nucleated cell counts were estimated. Generated by immunoSEQ multiplex PCR, the TCRdb table keeps only in-frame clones and is missing some. V and J calls and clone size follow that table, whereas D and trimming were derived from the DNA. The sample includes some 150,000 clones, around four fifths seen only once; the top ten take roughly 2.9%. Sequences were obtained from peripheral blood. This receptor was identified in a woman in her thirties or forties with active or convalescent COVID-19. This chain connects TRBV19 to TRBJ1-2; possible D gene TRBD1, 5 bases. The CDR3 loop is CASIEIGGGVNYGYTF. The CDR3 coding sequence is TGTGCCAGTATAGAGATAGGCGGAGGGGTAAACTATGGCTACACCTTC.